Given below is one TCR beta chain in context. The clone's antigen remains unknown. No much larger clonotype is one base removed from it; base qualities were not supplied. The data stem from a study of cytomegalovirus exposure and HLA in healthy donors (dated by TCRdb to the late 2010s). As for the study more broadly: In an earlier analysis of fewer than 750 of the donors, under 300 Gb of sequence data and some 120 million unique TCR beta sequences from about 179 million T cells were reported. Roughly 300 gigabases of sequencing data and around 85 million unique TCR sequences made up an early release that covered around 640 HLA-typed donors. Genome-wide SNP genotypes for about three fifths of the roughly 700 donors were used in a later genetic analysis, which treated that subset as a discovery cohort. The aim of the study was to test whether cataloging public T cell receptors could identify signatures of past pathogen exposure. A later analysis re-analyzed previously published TCR beta repertoires from about 730 donors and added high-resolution HLA genotyping to study TCR occurrence patterns. Every discovery cohort repertoire had been produced on one sequencing platform. To decide whether each TCR beta V gene segment behaved as functional or pseudogenic, an earlier analysis of several hundred of the donors relied on high-throughput TCR beta sequencing. Class I and class II HLA loci were covered by the typing at four-digit resolution. Donor age, sex, ethnicity and CMV serostatus were collected together with the repertoire data. Of the 398 genotyped donors, around 81% fell in the genetic ancestry cluster associated with self-reported Caucasian donors. The later analysis used no new phenotypic data to find candidate immune exposures, relying instead on TCR beta sequences and their occurrence across donors. The study profiled the T cell repertoires of about 720 subjects by immunosequencing and related them to cytomegalovirus serostatus. Roughly 5 DR-DQ haplotypes were handled as single units for association and clustering, since linkage in the cohort was strong. A separate validation cohort of roughly 110 different subjects was used in addition to the roughly 640-subject first cohort. The number of typed donors differed by locus: about 620-630 for A, B, C, DRB1 and DQB1; 500 to 550 for DQA1; roughly 600 for DPA1; and roughly 490 for DPB1. To predict cytomegalovirus infection status, the study brought together high-throughput TCR immunosequencing, statistical association of individual TCRs with disease status, and machine learning. Among several hundred genotyped donors of the cohort, an average of about 220,000 unique TCR beta nucleotide sequences was sequenced per donor, of which 15% to 20% were non-productive. The paper's findings and limits, for the study overall: The 87-base-pair reads could not distinguish some IMGT-functional V segments, including TRBV6-2 and TRBV6-3, so those segments were excluded. Presence/absence analyses assumed roughly uniform sequencing depth across donors, an assumption that may not hold. In an earlier analysis of under 600 of the donors, most TCR beta V segments were observed in productive rearrangements about 87% or about 30% of the time, broadly matching IMGT annotations. A later analysis found that most CMV-associated TCR beta chains appeared HLA-restricted, with HLA associations seemingly driven largely by CMV exposure. The study listed 164 TCR beta chains as associated with cytomegalovirus. Most TCR sequences were seen in very few donors, while some public TCRs were found in many individuals. The earlier analysis of around 600 of the donors excluded roughly 17 rarely observed V segments, including chromosome 9 orphons, because counts were too low. A later analysis reported that several top co-occurrence clusters appeared linked to parvovirus B19, influenza, CMV and Epstein-Barr virus. CMV serostatus was the only immune exposure information available for the cohort. A further reported finding was that TCR beta sequences accurately predicted the HLA-A and HLA-B alleles for most subjects in the first cohort. A cluster of highly shared sequence variants was judged likely to be a technical artifact of the sequencing pipeline. Three of the identified cytomegalovirus-associated TCR beta chains were confirmed in vitro to be specific for cytomegalovirus antigens. HLA typing was unavailable for some donors at each locus, so association tests used only the typed subset. A later analysis found that TCR association rates varied across HLA loci, with DRB1 alleles showing the most associated TCRs and HLA-C alleles the fewest. Compared with equally common non-associated chains, HLA-associated TCR beta chains in a later analysis were more clonally expanded and had lower generation probabilities. Strong co-occurrence of HLA alleles, especially DR and DQ, made assigning TCR associations to individual alleles difficult. In a later genetic analysis, fewer N-insertions in productive TCRs were reported among donors in an Asian-associated ancestry cluster than the roughly 640-donor mean. Linkage disequilibrium might explain the correlated functional status among segregating V segments, but an unknown experimental factor could not be excluded. Cytomegalovirus status was reported to be diagnosed by the classifier with high specificity and sensitivity in both the original and validation cohorts. An association between a missense DCLRE1C variant and V-gene and J-gene trimming of TCR beta chains was found in a later genetic analysis and replicated in an independent cohort. In this cohort, only TCR beta chains were sequenced, and detectable features were limited by the absence of alpha or paired-chain data. According to the authors, the approach could potentially be generalized to other disease states and immunological phenotypes. Specific HLA alleles were associated with about 17,000 TCR beta sequences at a false discovery rate of 0.05 in a later analysis.

In total, approximately 610 healthy bone marrow donors made up the cohort. At the time of sampling, every cohort member was nominally healthy, though immune exposures that went unrecorded were likely present. The donor tested CMV seropositive, placing the donor among the 250 to 350 seropositive members of the cohort. A peripheral blood sample was provided by each donor, and peripheral blood mononuclear cells were used for TCR beta sequencing. The Qiagen DNeasy Blood Extraction Kit was used to extract genomic DNA from the blood cell samples. CDR1 and CDR2 were assigned from the germline V gene as SGHRS and YFSETQ. After removal of 2 bases from V and 4 bases from J, the junction retains 4 bases not matched to a gene. Reading from cysteine to phenylalanine, the CDR3 counts 14 amino acids. Of all the DNA, just the CDR3 is kept, 42 bases in frame from base 1. Library construction relied on the immunoSEQ multiplex PCR assay. The multiplex PCR relied on a mix of 60 forward primers for TCR Vbeta segments and 13 reverse primers for TCR Jbeta segments. Amplification of the CDR3 region of rearranged TCR beta genes was performed with a multiplex PCR assay on genomic DNA. Amplified TCR beta libraries were sequenced as 87-base-pair reads on the Illumina HiSeq System. As for the authors' bioinformatics: In a later analysis, 70 million to 95 million unique TCR beta chains were counted across the 690 or so repertoires, and some 10 million of these chains were shared by at least two donors. Raw reads were error-corrected and collapsed into unique sequences by a nearest-neighbor algorithm in which closely related sequences were merged to remove PCR and sequencing errors. CDR3 sequences were aligned to IMGT reference sequences to assign V, D and J gene segments. For a sequence to be retained, a match of at least six nucleotides was required to both a V gene segment and a J gene segment. Rearrangements were classified as productive when the CDR3 lacked stop codons and remained in frame with V and J, and all other rearrangements were classified as non-productive. Following IMGT convention, CDR3 was defined as the stretch from the second conserved V-encoded cysteine up to the conserved J-encoded phenylalanine. The earlier analysis of around 640 of the donors excluded sequences that lacked an unambiguous match to a single V gene segment. An earlier analysis of fewer than 750 of the donors classified V segments as functional when productive rearrangements were above 56.7% and as segregating when the standard deviation between donors was above 5%. A statistical classification framework was built to diagnose cytomegalovirus status from the catalog of TCR beta chain sequences. In a later analysis, V and J genes were assigned by comparing TCR nucleotide sequences against IMGT/GENE-DB human TR gene sequences. Using the TCRdist pipeline, a later analysis assigned CDR3 sequences along with most-parsimonious VDJ recombination scenarios. In a later analysis, each TCR beta chain was defined by its CDR3 amino acid sequence together with its V-gene family, and reads without a unique V-gene family were excluded. A later analysis removed several hundred highly shared, low-generation-probability nucleotide sequences to deal with suspected cross-contamination and a sequencing artifact. In a later analysis, a clonal expansion index for each public chain was calculated from normalized within-repertoire ranks of inferred template counts. In a later analysis, generation probabilities were computed with a VDJ recombination model fitted to out-of-frame rearrangements, and the resulting probabilities were checked against IGoR. Hypergeometric tests were used in a later analysis to score TCR-TCR, TCR-HLA and TCR-CMV co-occurrence, with a repertoire-size bias correction applied to the TCR pairs. False discovery rates were estimated in a later analysis by permuting HLA or CMV assignments 20 times. In a later analysis, co-occurring TCRs were grouped with DBSCAN, and TCRdist sequence similarity was added when clustering was performed within HLA-allele-positive subsets. Repertoires with fewer than 30,000 or more than 120,000 public chains, plus five repertoires with anomalous nucleotide sharing, were excluded from co-occurrence clustering. TCRdb mirrors the immuneACCESS table, restricted to in-frame sequences. Some clones are absent from its copies; in checked studies, under half trace to an unresolved V gene, and the reason for the others is unknown. The V and J calls and the clone size are those of that table, but D and trimming were determined from the DNA. This sample comprises 150,000 to 200,000 clones, roughly 80% of them detected only once. The biggest ten clones account for 7.5% to 9.5% of the sample.

The sequenced material came from PBMCs. The TCR sequence derives from a male donor in good health and CMV-seropositive. The rearrangement combines TRBV5-1 with TRBJ2-3; the junction holds 7 bases that match TRBD1. The CDR3 in this case is CASSLGTVSDTQYF. The DNA sequence reads TGCGCCAGCAGCTTAGGGACAGTTTCAGATACGCAGTATTTT.